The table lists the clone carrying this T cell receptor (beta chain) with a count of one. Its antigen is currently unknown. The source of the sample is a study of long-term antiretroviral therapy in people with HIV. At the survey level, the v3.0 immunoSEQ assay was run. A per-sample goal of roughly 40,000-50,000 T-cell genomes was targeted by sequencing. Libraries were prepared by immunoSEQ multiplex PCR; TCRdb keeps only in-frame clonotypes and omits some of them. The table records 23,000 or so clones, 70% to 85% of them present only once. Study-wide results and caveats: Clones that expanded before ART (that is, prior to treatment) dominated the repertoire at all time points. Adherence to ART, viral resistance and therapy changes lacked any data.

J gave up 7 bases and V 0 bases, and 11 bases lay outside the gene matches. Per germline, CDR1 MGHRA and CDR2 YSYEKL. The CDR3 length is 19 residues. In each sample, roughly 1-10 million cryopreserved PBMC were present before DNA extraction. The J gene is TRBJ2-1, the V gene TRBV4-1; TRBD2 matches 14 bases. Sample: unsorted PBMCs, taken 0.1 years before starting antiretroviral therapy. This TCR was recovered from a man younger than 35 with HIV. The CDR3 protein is CASSQEGLGLAGEENEQFF. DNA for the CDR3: TGCGCCAGCAGCCAAGAAGGTTTGGGACTAGCGGGAGAAGAAAATGAGCAGTTCTTC.